This TCR beta chain came from a study of cytomegalovirus exposure and HLA in healthy donors. At the level of the study: Drawn from HLA-typed donors, about 82 million unique TCRs were held in an early data release. Study-wide results and caveats: The study flagged some 180 TCR beta chains as cytomegalovirus-associated. Information on immune exposure was restricted to one variable (CMV serostatus).

The primer mix had 60 Vbeta and 13 Jbeta primers. TCRdb's copy holds only in-frame clones and misses some; the assay was immunoSEQ multiplex PCR. This table has 93,000 or so clones, around 76% appearing once. Of note for this clone: The antigen is unknown.

The CDR3 sequence is 13 residues long. Germline assignment: CDR1 SGHNT and CDR2 YENEEA. V was clipped by 4 bases and J by 5 bases; unmatched bases: 4. The sample was PBMCs. This TCR came from a young woman in good health and CMV-seropositive. V and J are TRBV11-3 and TRBJ2-7; 8 nucleotides line up with TRBD1. DNA for the CDR3: TGTGCCAGCAGCTACGACAGGGGCCACGAGCAGTACTTC. Protein sequence: CASSYDRGHEQYF.